This entry is about one T cell receptor (beta chain). Its antigen is unidentified. Selected positively for CCR7 and CD45RO-negative, naive CD8 cells excluded terminally differentiated effector memory CD45RA+ cells. The sample comes from a study of shared clonotypes between healthy human individuals. Whole-study findings and limits: With few donors, the genetic and exposure-history diversity represented was limited.

The authors ran the assay at deep level. Produced via immunoSEQ multiplex PCR; TCRdb's table is partial and in-frame only. The top ten hold 0.11% of the sample, which has roughly 590,000 clones, about 95% seen once. Germline lookup yields CDR1 SGHDT and CDR2 YYEEEE. V trimming: 2 bases; J trimming: 10 bases; junction bases outside the gene matches: 9. This CDR3 is 14 amino acids long. This chain joins TRBV5-6 and TRBJ2-1, with 7 bases aligning to TRBD2. Sequencing was carried out using naive CD8+ T cells sorted from blood. This TCR was recovered from a woman aged 25 to 39 in good health. The CDR3 DNA follows: TGTGCCAGCAGCTTAACTAGCGCCGCATGGGAGCAGTTCTTC. This gives the protein CASSLTSAAWEQFF.